This T cell receptor (beta chain) derives from a study of T cells in Graves' hyperthyroidism and ophthalmopathy. Notes on this clonotype: A clone one base away is much larger, so this may be a read error.

Amplified regions were TCR beta CDR3 sequences from RNA transcripts. First-round RT-PCR with HTBI primers amplified the TCR CDR3 region. TCRdb ran MiXCR on the multiplex PCR reads and lists one entry per CDR3 protein. The sample has hundreds of thousands of distinct CDR3 sequences; just under 45% are singletons. Looked up from germline, CDR1 is SEHNR and CDR2 is FQNEAQ (reference sequence). The CDR3 runs to 14 residues. J is TRBJ1-4 and V is TRBV7-9; no firm D call. The material sequenced was peripheral blood or thyroid tissue (not recorded which). The TCR originated in an adult man with Graves' disease, either hyperthyroidism or ophthalmopathy (not recorded which). This CDR3 reads CASSLMGPNAKLFF. The DNA for the CDR3 is TGTGCCAGCAGCTTAATGGGCCCTAATGCAAAACTGTTTTTT.